This TCR beta chain comes out of a study of CD8 T cells in Susac syndrome. Study-wide findings and caveats: It was acknowledged by the study that relatively few individuals were included in its TCR sequencing and HLA analysis.

Of note for this clonotype: The antigen is undetermined.

Germline assignment: CDR1 MNHEY and CDR2 SVGEGT. The ends lost 0 bases at V and 3 bases at J; junction bases unmatched: 10. The CDR3 length is 17 residues. Reverse transcription of 0.5 to 1 ug RNA was carried out with random hexamers. It was immunoSEQ multiplex PCR that amplified TCR beta CDR3 across 54 Vbeta and 13 Jbeta. MiXCR, applied by TCRdb to the immunoSEQ multiplex PCR reads, yields one record per CDR3 protein. The repertoire consists of about 140,000 distinct CDR3 sequences, with 85% to 95% occurring once and the leading ten covering around 0.12%. Sequencing targeted TCR beta in blood CD8+ and CD4+ T cells. Negative isolation was used for CD8+ and CD4+ T cells and FACS enrichment for TEMRA cells.

The chain combines TRBV6-2 or TRBV6-3 with TRBJ1-1; 7 bases line up with TRBD1. The sequenced sample consisted of CD4+ T cells from PBMCs. The clonotype originates from a human donor with multiple sclerosis. CDR3 protein: CASSYSRHTGVDTEAFF. CDR3 sequence (DNA): TGTGCCAGCAGTTACTCCCGACACACAGGGGTTGACACTGAAGCTTTCTTT.